This entry lists 26 T cell receptor beta chains sequenced from one sample in a study of blood T cell repertoires in COVID-19 (dated by TCRdb to the early 2020s). Libraries were constructed by the immunoSEQ multiplex PCR assay. The source is immuneACCESS, and TCRdb retained only in-frame sequences with V and J called. Part of the clones is not carried over; for the studies checked, unresolved V genes explain less than half of this, and the remainder is unexplained. This sample holds some 200,000 clones; 80% to 90% were observed only once. The leading ten clones occupy roughly 9.7% of the sample. Source material: peripheral blood. The receptors stem from a woman aged 60-75 years with COVID-19, enrolled during active disease.

This clone was seen a single time. This rearrangement joins TRBV14 to TRBJ1-1; D is possibly TRBD1 (6 bases). From germline, CDR1 is SGHDN and CDR2 FVKESK. Between the trimmed V and J ends, which lost 4 bases and 5 bases, there was a span of 8 bases. The CDR3 is made up of 12 amino acids. The CDR3 reads CASSLRGTEAFF. Written as DNA, the CDR3 is TGTGCCAGCAGCCTTAGGGGGACTGAAGCTTTCTTT.

This clone came up once. The genes are TRBV13 and TRBJ2-1; 7 bases match TRBD2. The CDR3 has 15 amino acids. The trim removed 5 bases at V and 7 bases at J, leaving 11 bases unmatched. Germline V CDR1 and CDR2: PRHDT, FYEKMQ (reference sequence). CDR3: CASSPPGGVLNEQFF. The CDR3, as DNA: TGTGCCAGCAGCCCACCGGGGGGTGTATTGAATGAGCAGTTCTTC.

V gene TRBV7-8 combines with J gene TRBJ1-1; TRBD1 matches 8 bases. The CDR3 totals 14 residues. Germline CDR1 and CDR2: SGHVS and FQNEAQ. The V and J ends lost 4 bases and 2 bases, in that order; junction bases with no gene match: 3. The CDR3 DNA is TGTGCCAGCAGCTCCAGGGGGCGTAACACTGAAGCTTTCTTT. It yields the protein CASSSRGRNTEAFF.

The V gene is TRBV7-8, the J gene TRBJ2-7, with 7 bases matching TRBD1. The CDR3 has 15 residues. Germline V CDR1 and CDR2: SGHVS, FQNEAQ. Trimming cost V 4 bases and J 0 bases; bases outside gene matches: 6. CDR3 residues: CASSSGTVSSYEQYF. CDR3 bases: TGTGCCAGCAGCTCCGGGACAGTGAGCTCCTACGAGCAGTACTTC.

The rearrangement uses TRBV6-5 and TRBJ1-1; D gene unclear. CDR3 size: 13 residues. V lost 6 bases, J lost 3 bases, and 11 bases lay in between. Looked up from germline, CDR1 is MNHEY and CDR2 is SVGAGI. In DNA, the CDR3 is TGTGCCAGCAGAAGAGGTGAAGACACTGAAGCTTTCTTT. This encodes CASRRGEDTEAFF.

The table lists this clone with a few counts. V is TRBV7-2 and J is TRBJ1-3, with a weak D call TRBD1 (6 bases). The CDR3 contains 15 residues. Germline V gene sequence: CDR1 SGHTA, CDR2 FQGNSA. With 0 bases removed from V and 2 bases from J, the gap between germline ends came to 8 bases. CDR3 nucleotides: TGTGCCAGCAGCTTAGCGCCAGGGGCTGGAAACACCATATATTTT. It encodes CASSLAPGAGNTIYF.

V usage is TRBV24-1 and J usage is TRBJ1-1, with 7 positions matching TRBD1. The V segment lost 10 bases and the J segment 0 bases; nucleotides outside the gene matches: 4. The germline CDR1 and CDR2 sequences are KGHDR and SFDVKD. CDR3 length: 13 amino acids. This CDR3 reads CATSTGMNTEAFF. CDR3 nucleotide sequence: TGTGCCACGTCGACAGGGATGAACACTGAAGCTTTCTTT.

This clone has just one count. The rearrangement links TRBV29-1 to TRBJ2-1; possibly TRBD2 for D (5 bases). The CDR3 contains 14 residues. The germline CDR1 and CDR2 sequences are SQVTM and ANQGSEA. V shed 6 bases and J shed 0 bases, with 12 bases lying between them. The CDR3 bases are TGCAGCGTCATACGCCGGGGCTCCTACAATGAGCAGTTCTTC. Encoded protein: CSVIRRGSYNEQFF.

This rearrangement joins TRBV6-5 to TRBJ1-4, with 10 bases fitting TRBD1. Unmatched junction bases numbered 11, after V lost 6 bases and J lost 13 bases. CDR1 and CDR2 from the germline V gene are MNHEY and SVGAGI. This CDR3 has 14 amino acids. This CDR3 reads CASRPGQGRVGLFF. For the CDR3, the DNA is TGTGCCAGCAGGCCGGGACAGGGGAGGGTCGGACTGTTTTTT.

The chain couples TRBV9 to TRBJ2-1; 14 bases match TRBD2. Germline trimming cut 5 bases from V and 9 bases from J; bases unmatched to any gene: 4. Germline CDR1 and CDR2: SGDLS and YYNGEE. This CDR3 is built from 14 residues. The CDR3, as DNA: TGTGCCAGCAGAGATGGGACTAGCGGGGGTGAGCAGTTCTTC. This translates into CASRDGTSGGEQFF.

The chain couples TRBV7-3 to TRBJ1-1; D possibly corresponds to TRBD1 (6 bases). The CDR3 covers 14 residues. In germline, CDR1 is SGHTA, CDR2 FQGTGA. Trimming removed 4 bases at V and 0 bases at J, with 9 bases between. The CDR3: CASSWTAMNTEAFF. The CDR3, as DNA: TGTGCCAGCAGCTGGACAGCCATGAACACTGAAGCTTTCTTT.

This sequence joins TRBV19 and TRBJ2-5; maybe TRBD2 (7 bases). Trimming shortened V by 6 bases and J by 1 base, and 12 bases separated the two germline ends. The CDR3 contains 14 residues. Per the germline V gene, CDR1 is LNHDA and CDR2 is SQIVND (reference sequence). The DNA of the CDR3 is TGTGCCAGTAGAACCGGGGGGCTCCAAGAGACCCAGTACTTC. Protein product: CASRTGGLQETQYF.

This clone showed up just once. The V gene is TRBV9, the J gene TRBJ1-6; possible D gene TRBD1, 6 bases. CDR3 length: 16 amino acids. V shed 0 bases and J shed 2 bases, with 9 bases lying between them. CDR1 SGDLS and CDR2 YYNGEE come from the germline V gene. Here the CDR3 reads CASSVGGGPYNSPLHF. CDR3 coding DNA: TGTGCCAGCAGCGTAGGAGGGGGTCCCTATAATTCACCCCTCCACTTT.

The chain carries TRBV6-6 and TRBJ1-5; possibly TRBD1 for D (6 bases). V dropped 7 bases and J dropped 5 bases, with 12 bases sitting between them. This CDR3 spans 13 amino acids. Per germline, CDR1 MNHNY and CDR2 SVGAGI (reference sequence). Here the CDR3 DNA reads TGTGCCAGCAATCCGGACAGCCATCAGCCCCAGCATTTT. It yields the protein CASNPDSHQPQHF.

CDR3 DNA: TGCGCCAGCAGCCCGGACAGGGCGAGGGGGGAGCTGTTTTTT. It yields the protein CASSPDRARGELFF. The V gene is TRBV4-3, the J gene TRBJ2-2, with 8 bases fitting TRBD1. The CDR3 totals 14 residues. Trimming took 4 bases from V and 8 from J; bases not matched to a gene: 6. CDR1 is LGHNA and CDR2 is YSLEER in the germline V gene.

The rearrangement links TRBV19 to TRBJ2-7; TRBD1 matches at 8 bases. This CDR3 spans 16 amino acids. Germline lookup yields CDR1 LNHDA and CDR2 SQIVND (reference sequence). After removal of 3 bases from V and 3 bases from J, the junction contained 10 bases not matched to a gene. CDR3 region: CASSMGAGGVSYEQYF. CDR3 DNA: TGTGCCAGTAGTATGGGGGCAGGGGGCGTGAGCTACGAGCAGTACTTC.

The chain carries TRBV3-1 (or the pseudogene TRBV3-2) and TRBJ1-6; no clear D gene. The CDR3 totals 15 residues. Per the germline V gene, CDR1 is LGHDT and CDR2 is YNNKEL (reference sequence). Trimming took off 3 bases at V and 7 bases at J, with 13 bases between the two ends. In nucleotides, the CDR3 is TGTGCCAGCAGCCAGAATACGGGTCCGAATTCACCCCTCCACTTT. Amino acids: CASSQNTGPNSPLHF.

The rearrangement uses TRBV27 and TRBJ1-3; D remains unclear. Trimming pared 5 bases from V and 0 bases from J, leaving 11 bases between. Germline loops: CDR1 MNHEY, CDR2 SMNVEV (reference sequence). This CDR3 is built from 15 residues. The CDR3 sequence is CASSPWESSGNTIYF. The CDR3 bases are TGTGCCAGCAGTCCATGGGAGAGCTCTGGAAACACCATATATTTT.

This clone was counted only a few times. The chain employs TRBV29-1 and TRBJ1-2; D unclear. Germline values: CDR1 SQVTM, CDR2 ANQGSEA. V was trimmed by 2 bases and J by 5 bases, leaving 6 bases between them. The CDR3 length is 11 residues. CDR3 protein: CSVEPSYGYTF. CDR3 coding DNA: TGCAGCGTTGAACCTTCTTATGGCTACACCTTC.

V gene TRBV9 combines with J gene TRBJ1-5, with a tentative D call TRBD1 (6 bases). Germline lookup yields CDR1 SGDLS and CDR2 YYNGEE. Trimming took 4 bases from V and 7 from J, leaving 15 bases between them. The CDR3 is 14 amino acids. CDR3 in amino acids: CASSPDSVPQPQHF. Here the CDR3 DNA reads TGTGCCAGCAGCCCGGACAGTGTCCCCCAGCCCCAGCATTTT.

This clone was detected only once. This sequence joins TRBV7-3 and TRBJ2-5; perhaps TRBD2 as D (6 bases). This CDR3 comprises 15 residues. The V gene's germline CDR1 is SGHTA and CDR2 FQGTGA. With 2 bases removed from V and 5 bases from J, the gap between germline ends came to 15 bases. For the CDR3, the DNA is TGTGCCAGCAGCTTAGGGGGGAGAGGGGCGGAGACCCAGTACTTC. This encodes CASSLGGRGAETQYF.

This clone was counted once. V usage is TRBV11-3 and J usage is TRBJ2-1, with D unclear. Germline assignment: CDR1 SGHNT and CDR2 YENEEA. The CDR3 runs to 14 residues. The V end lost 0 bases, the J end lost 5 bases, and 8 bases lay between the germline ends. This CDR3 is CASSLESLDNEQFF. In DNA, the CDR3 is TGTGCCAGCAGCTTAGAGAGCCTGGACAATGAGCAGTTCTTC.

This clone was found once. J is TRBJ1-5 and V is TRBV14; TRBD1 is a possible D gene (5 bases). The CDR3 spans 16 residues. V dropped 11 bases and J dropped 2 bases, with 22 bases sitting between them. Germline V gene sequence: CDR1 SGHDN, CDR2 FVKESK. The CDR3 coding sequence is TGTGCCGCACTACCCCGGGGGGGTATACGCAATCAGCCCCAGCATTTT. The encoded protein is CAALPRGGIRNQPQHF. Together with reference TRBV14 and TRBJ1-5, the CDR3 gives the full variable domain: EAGVTQFPSHSVIEKGQTVTLRCDPISGHDNLYWYRRVMGKEIKFLLHFVKESKQDESGMPNNRFLAERTGGTYSTLKVQPAELEDSGVYFCAALPRGGIRNQPQHFGDGTRLSIL.

The genes are TRBV5-4 and TRBJ1-4; D might be TRBD1 (5 bases). The V and J ends lost 5 bases and 8 bases respectively, with 19 bases between them. Germline loops: CDR1 SGHNT, CDR2 YYREEE (reference sequence). This CDR3 spans 15 amino acids. The CDR3 DNA is TGTGCCAGCAGTATGGCAGGCCAGGGTCGAGAAAAACTGTTTTTT. Translating gives CASSMAGQGREKLFF. Together with reference TRBV5-4 and TRBJ1-4, the CDR3 gives the full variable domain: ETGVTQSPTHLIKTRGQQVTLRCSSQSGHNTVSWYQQALGQGPQFIFQYYREEENGRGNFPPRFSGLQFPNYSSELNVNALELDDSALYLCASSMAGQGREKLFFGSGTQLSVL.

This clone has just a few counts. This chain joins TRBV11-3 and TRBJ2-1; 11 nucleotides match TRBD2. Germline V gives CDR1 SGHNT, CDR2 YENEEA. The J segment lost 3 bases and the V segment lost 1 base, leaving 2 bases of the junction unmatched. This CDR3 is built from 16 residues. The DNA for the CDR3 is TGTGCCAGCAGCTTAGGACTAGCGGGAATCTACAATGAGCAGTTCTTC. Protein sequence: CASSLGLAGIYNEQFF.

The V call is TRBV2, the J call TRBJ1-5; D is unresolved. Germline loops: CDR1 SNHLY, CDR2 FYNNEI. Deletions cut 7 bases from V and 6 bases from J, with 16 bases between. This CDR3 contains 14 residues. The CDR3 spells CASNDRLSSQPQHF. CDR3 DNA: TGTGCCAGCAATGACCGATTAAGTAGTCAGCCCCAGCATTTT.